The T cell receptor (beta chain) under discussion was sequenced for a study of blood T cell repertoires in COVID-19. Seattle cases were enrolled at active infection and followed longitudinally. This CDR3 has 15 amino acids. Looked up from germline, CDR1 is MNHEY and CDR2 is SVGAGI. The V and J ends lost 6 bases and 6 bases respectively, with 18 bases between them. Only in-frame clones appear in the TCRdb table, and some are missing; sequencing was by immunoSEQ multiplex PCR. Of some 150,000 clones listed, 80% to 90% are singletons. This receptor was obtained from a woman in her fifties or sixties with COVID-19, enrolled during active disease. J is TRBJ1-5 and V is TRBV6-5, with no clear D. The sequenced material came from peripheral blood. The CDR3 loop reads CASSIDRFPGQPQHF. The CDR3 region has the DNA TGTGCCAGCAGCATCGACCGATTCCCAGGTCAGCCCCAGCATTTT.